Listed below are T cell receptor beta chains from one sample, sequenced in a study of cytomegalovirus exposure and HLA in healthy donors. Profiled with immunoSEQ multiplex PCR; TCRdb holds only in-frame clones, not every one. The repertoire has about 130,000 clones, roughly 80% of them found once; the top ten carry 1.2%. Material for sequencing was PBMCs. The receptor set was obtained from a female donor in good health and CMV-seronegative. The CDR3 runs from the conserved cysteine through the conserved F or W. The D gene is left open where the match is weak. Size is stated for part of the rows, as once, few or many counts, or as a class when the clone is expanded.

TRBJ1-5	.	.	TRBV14	TGTGCCAGCAGCCAAGATAGTATGCAGCCCCAGCATTTT	CASSQDSMQPQHF
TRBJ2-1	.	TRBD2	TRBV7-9	TGTTCCAGCAGATCGATCCGCGGGAGGCCCTCCAATGAGCAGTTCTTC	CSSRSIRGRPSNEQFF
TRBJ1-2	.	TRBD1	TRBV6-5	TGTGCCAGCAGTACAGGGGACGTGGGCTACACCTTC	CASSTGDVGYTF
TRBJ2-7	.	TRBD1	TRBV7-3	TGTGCCAGCAGCTTGGGGCCAGGGGGCTCCTACGAGCAGTACTTC	CASSLGPGGSYEQYF
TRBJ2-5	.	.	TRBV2	TGTGCCAGCAGTGAAGGAAACCTCGAGGGGACCCAGTACTTC	CASSEGNLEGTQYF
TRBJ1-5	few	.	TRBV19	TGTGCCAGTGGAGGGGCCATTGTGACCCAGCATTTT	CASGGAIVTQHF
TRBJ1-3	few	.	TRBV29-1	TGCAGCTTCCGGGGGGGCTCTGGAAACACCATATATTTT	CSFRGGSGNTIYF
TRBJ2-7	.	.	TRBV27	TGTGCCAGCAGTTTCGAGGGGGGGGCCTACGAGCAGTACTTC	CASSFEGGAYEQYF
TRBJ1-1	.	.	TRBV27	TGTGCCAGCCTACGCCACGGGGGAGACACTGAAGCTTTCTTT	CASLRHGGDTEAFF
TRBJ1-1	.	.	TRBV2	TGTGCCAGCAGTGTACATGATAACACTGAAGCTTTCTTT	CASSVHDNTEAFF
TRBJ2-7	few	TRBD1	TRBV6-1	TGTGCCAGCAGTTCAACCGGGACAGGGGGCGAGCAGTACTTC	CASSSTGTGGEQYF
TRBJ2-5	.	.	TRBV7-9	TGTGCCAGCAGCTTCCAGAGAGGGTCTTTGGAGACCCAGTACTTC	CASSFQRGSLETQYF
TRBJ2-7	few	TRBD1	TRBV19	TGTGCCAGTAGTATTCGGGACAGGGACTACGAGCAGTACTTC	CASSIRDRDYEQYF
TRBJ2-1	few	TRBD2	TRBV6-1	TGTGCCAGCACCCTACTAGCGGGAGGAGGGAATGAGCAGTTCTTC	CASTLLAGGGNEQFF
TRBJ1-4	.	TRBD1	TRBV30	TGTGCCTGCCCCGGGACAGGGCCAGAAAAACTGTTTTTT	CACPGTGPEKLFF
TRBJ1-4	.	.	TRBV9	TGTGCCAGCAGCGTACGGGGAGCAACTAATGAAAAACTGTTTTTT	CASSVRGATNEKLFF
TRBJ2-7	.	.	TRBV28	TGTGCCAGCAGTTTATTGGGGGGCGAGCAGTACTTC	CASSLLGGEQYF
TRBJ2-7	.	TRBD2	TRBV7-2	TGTGCCAGCAGCACCCTAGCGGGCCACTACGAGCAGTACTTC	CASSTLAGHYEQYF
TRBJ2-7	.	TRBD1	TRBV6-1	TGTGCCAGCAGTGGATGGGACAGATCCGAGCAGTACTTC	CASSGWDRSEQYF
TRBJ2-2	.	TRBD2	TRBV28	TGTGCCAGCAGTTCAGGACTAGCGGGAGCCGGGGAGCTGTTTTTT	CASSSGLAGAGELFF
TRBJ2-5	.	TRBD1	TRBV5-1	TGCGCCAGCAGCCCGACCGGGACAGGGGTCCAAGAGACCCAGTACTTC	CASSPTGTGVQETQYF
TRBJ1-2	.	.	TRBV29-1	TGCAGCGTAGACGTAATGGACAGATCCGATGATTATGGCTACACCTTC	CSVDVMDRSDDYGYTF
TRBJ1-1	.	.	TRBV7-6	TGTGCCAGCAGCTTAGGCCAGGGTTCAGAAGCTTTCTTT	CASSLGQGSEAFF
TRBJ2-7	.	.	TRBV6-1	TGTGCCAGCAGGTTGCGGGACGAGCAGTACTTC	CASRLRDEQYF
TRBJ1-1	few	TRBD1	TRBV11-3	TGTGCCAGCAGTCCTCAGGGGGCGGGCACTGAAGCTTTCTTT	CASSPQGAGTEAFF
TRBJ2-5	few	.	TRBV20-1	TGCAGTGTCGCCGCCAGAGAGACCCAGTACTTC	CSVAARETQYF
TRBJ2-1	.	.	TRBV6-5	TGTGCCAGCAGTTGGGCAGGGGAAGGGACTGAGCAGTTCTTC	CASSWAGEGTEQFF
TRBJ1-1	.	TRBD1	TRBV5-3	TGTGCCAGAAGCTTGGCGGCAGGGGGATTCCTGGAAGCTTTCTTT	CARSLAAGGFLEAFF
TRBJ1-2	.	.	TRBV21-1	TGTGCCAGCAGCAAAGGCTCCCGGGGACATAGCTATGGCTACACCTTC	CASSKGSRGHSYGYTF
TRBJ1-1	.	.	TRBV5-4	TGTGCCAGCAGTATGAAGGGGCAAAGGGCTGAAGCTTTCTTT	CASSMKGQRAEAFF
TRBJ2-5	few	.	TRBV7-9	TGTGCCAGCAGCTTATCAGGGGAAGAGACCCAGTACTTC	CASSLSGEETQYF
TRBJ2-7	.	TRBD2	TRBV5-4	TGTGCCAGCAGCTCCACCCCCCTGGGACTAGCGTTGTCCTACGAGCAGTACTTC	CASSSTPLGLALSYEQYF
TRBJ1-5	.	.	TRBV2	TGTGCCAGCACCCGAGAGAAGGCTACAGCCCAGGCCCAGCATTTT	CASTREKATAQAQHF
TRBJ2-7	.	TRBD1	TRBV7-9	TGTGCCAGCCGACAGGGTTTCGACGAGCAGTACTTC	CASRQGFDEQYF
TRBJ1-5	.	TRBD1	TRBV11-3	TGTGCCATGGTAAAAGAAGGGGGCGGTCATAGCAATCAGCCCCAGCATTTT	CAMVKEGGGHSNQPQHF
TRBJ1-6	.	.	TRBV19	TGTGCCAGTACCCTGCGGGGCTCTAATTCACCCCTCCACTTT	CASTLRGSNSPLHF
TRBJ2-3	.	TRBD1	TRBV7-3	TGTGCCAGCAGCCCGGGACAGACCACTTCTAGCACAGATACGCAGTATTTT	CASSPGQTTSSTDTQYF
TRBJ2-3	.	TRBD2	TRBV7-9	TGTGCCAGCAGCCCAGGACTAGCGAGTCAGACAGATACGCAGTATTTT	CASSPGLASQTDTQYF
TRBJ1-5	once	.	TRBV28	TGTGCCAGCACCGACACATATAGCAATCAGCCCCAGCATTTT	CASTDTYSNQPQHF
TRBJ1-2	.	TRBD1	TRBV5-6	TGTGCCAGCAGCTTCTTGGGACAGGGACCGGGAACCTTC	CASSFLGQGPGTF
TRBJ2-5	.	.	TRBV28	TGTGCCAGCAGATCCAATTACGGAGAGACCCAGTACTTC	CASRSNYGETQYF
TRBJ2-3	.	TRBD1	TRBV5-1	TGCGCCAGCAGCTTAGACAGGGCCGAAGATACGCAGTATTTT	CASSLDRAEDTQYF
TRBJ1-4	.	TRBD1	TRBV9	TGTGCCAGCAGCGTAGTAGGGACAGGGGTTAATGAAAAACTGTTTTTT	CASSVVGTGVNEKLFF
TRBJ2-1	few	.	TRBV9	TGTGCCAGCAGCGTAGCCACTTTACCAAGGGGTGAGCAGTTCTTC	CASSVATLPRGEQFF
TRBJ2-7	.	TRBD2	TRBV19	TGTGCCAGTAGTCAGGGAGCGGGGGGGCACTACGAGCAGTACTTC	CASSQGAGGHYEQYF
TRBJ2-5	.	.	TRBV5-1	TGCGCCAGCAGCTTGGTCGCGGGGCACCAAGAGACCCAGTACTTC	CASSLVAGHQETQYF